This T cell receptor (beta chain) stems from a study of a mutant IDH1 vaccine in newly diagnosed glioma (dated by TCRdb to the early 2020s). Broadly, across the study: In the chemotherapy-containing groups, vaccination started alongside temozolomide cycles, whereas in patients who had radiotherapy alone it started 4-6 weeks after radiotherapy. Prior to enrollment, standard therapy consisting of radiotherapy alone, temozolomide alone, or radiochemotherapy with temozolomide had been administered to patients, with the combination being received by most patients. Peripheral blood was collected at six visits: V03 (baseline), V05, V07, V10, V12 and V13. Longitudinal TCRB deep sequencing was done for some 26 treated patients, wherever samples were available for exploratory analyses. The week-35 safety follow-up was designated visit V12, and the week-47 end of study was designated visit V13. Of the 30 or so patients who were treated, around 62% were male and around 40% were female, and the mean age was around 40 years. Overall study outcomes, separate from this receptor: Immune responses induced by the vaccine were seen in around 93% of patients across multiple MHC alleles. Availability determined which PBMC samples were chosen for TCRB deep sequencing. The authors stated that sample limitations prevented analyses of patient blood samples from being reproduced. Changes in the top peripheral T cell clonotypes picked up by TCRB sequencing did not appear to be linked to pseudoprogression.

Libraries were constructed by the immunoSEQ multiplex PCR assay. The hsTCRB Kit was used according to the manufacturer's protocol to amplify rearranged TCR beta chain sequences. TCRB libraries were sequenced on an Illumina MiSeq. Under the source paper's analysis protocol: The kit vendor's proprietary platform handled demultiplexing, trimming and gene mapping. The table was pulled from immuneACCESS by TCRdb, which kept in-frame rearrangements only. Such tables lose some clones; where checked, under half of the loss comes from unresolved V genes, and the rest has no known cause. The D gene and trimming were derived from the DNA, and the V and J assignments and clone size from that table. The sample table contains more than 45,000 clones; only one count was recorded for around 90% of them. The ten largest make up roughly 5% of the sample. The sample's time point, from its label and the paper: week 35, safety follow-up. Each vaccine dose was 300 ug of a 20-mer mutant IDH1 peptide in Montanide, given subcutaneously with topical imiquimod. Eight vaccinations were administered to patients in weeks 1, 3, 5, 7, 11, 15, 19 and 23, corresponding to visits V03 through V10. All donors had newly diagnosed IDH1-mutant astrocytomas of WHO grade 3 or 4 that showed loss of nuclear ATRX. The samples were drawn from NOA16, a multicentre, single-arm, open-label phase I trial in Germany that tested a mutant IDH1 peptide vaccine in humans for the first time. Genomic DNA for TCRB sequencing was isolated from EDTA blood with the DNeasy Blood and Tissue Kit.

In the case of this clone: Its cognate antigen has yet to be identified. No quality values exist for individual bases; no much larger clone is one base distant.

Specimen: PBMCs, collected from a glioma patient whose treatment included an IDH1 peptide vaccine. The clonotype originates from a middle-aged woman with glioma.

This receptor carries the CDR3 CASSLTTGQPTFSGNTIYF. The DNA sequence is TGTGCCAGCAGCCTTACCACGGGACAGCCAACCTTCTCTGGAAACACCATATATTTT. The chain employs TRBV7-6 and TRBJ1-3; 7 bases in the junction line up with TRBD1. Based on the germline V gene, the CDR1 and CDR2 sequences are SGHVS and FNYEAQ. For this chain, trimming is 5 bases at the V end and 0 bases at the J end, and the number of junction bases without a gene match is 16. From the cysteine through the phenylalanine, the CDR3 covers 19 amino acids. CDR3 DNA is the only sequence kept; it has 57 bases, read in frame from the first base. The CDR3, completed at both ends by the reference TRBV7-6 and TRBJ1-3 genes, gives the full variable domain GAGVSQSPRYKVTKRGQDVALRCDPISGHVSLYWYRQALGQGPEFLTYFNYEAQQDKSGLPNDRFSAERPEGSISTLTIQRTEQRDSAMYRCASSLTTGQPTFSGNTIYFGEGSWLTVV.